A selection of T cell receptor beta chains follows, all from one sample in a study of radiation and T cells in renal cell carcinoma. Profiled with immunoSEQ multiplex PCR; TCRdb holds only in-frame clones, not every one. The sample holds around 100,000 clones, roughly 84% seen once. Source: blood, taken from a patient whose treatment included radiotherapy and nephrectomy. Receptors originate from a man between 60 and 75 years old with renal cell carcinoma. Each CDR3 is given with its conserved first and last residue. A D gene is named only where the DNA matches it firmly. Some rows mark clone size as missing; the rest say once, few, many or name a class of expanded clone.

>TRBJ2-1|TRBD2|TRBV11-2|.
TGTGCCAGCAGCTGGACTAGCGGGAGGGCCTGGAGCTCCTACAATGAGCAGTTCTTC
CASSWTSGRAWSSYNEQFF
>TRBJ2-5|.|TRBV5-6|.
TGTGCCAGCAGCTTTATATTTGTCGAAGAGACCCAGTACTTC
CASSFIFVEETQYF
>TRBJ1-3|.|TRBV10-1|.
TGCGCCAGCACCCAGAGTCCTGGAAACACCATATATTTT
CASTQSPGNTIYF
>TRBJ2-5|.|TRBV27|.
TGTGCCAGCAGTTGGGGGCGGGCCTACCAAGAGACCCAGTACTTC
CASSWGRAYQETQYF
>TRBJ2-2|TRBD2|TRBV4-3|.
TGCGCCAGCAGCCAAGAGGCCGCGGGAGCGTCCGGGGAGCTGTTTTTT
CASSQEAAGASGELFF
>TRBJ1-4|.|TRBV7-9|.
TGTGCCAGCGTCCTGCATGGAACAACTAATGAAAAACTGTTTTTT
CASVLHGTTNEKLFF
>TRBJ1-4|TRBD1|TRBV28|.
TGTGCCAGCAGTTTTTACAGGGGCGCAACTAATGAAAAACTGTTTTTT
CASSFYRGATNEKLFF
>TRBJ2-1|TRBD2|TRBV11-2|.
TGTGCCAGCAGCCTCTTTAGCGGGAGGGACTACAATGAGCAGTTCTTC
CASSLFSGRDYNEQFF
>TRBJ2-1|.|TRBV7-9|few
TGTGCCAGCAGCCCGACGAGGTCAAACTCCTACAATGAGCAGTTCTTC
CASSPTRSNSYNEQFF
>TRBJ2-5|.|TRBV7-2|.
TGTGCCAGCAGCACGACCCAAGTCTCCCGAGAGACCCAGTACTTC
CASSTTQVSRETQYF
>TRBJ1-4|.|TRBV7-9|once
TGTGCCAGCAGTTTGACGGGGGCGCGGGGTGAAAAACTGTTTTTT
CASSLTGARGEKLFF
>TRBJ2-7|TRBD2|TRBV5-1|once
TGCGCCAGCAGCCCCCGGACTAGCGGGATGTCCTACGAGCAGTACTTC
CASSPRTSGMSYEQYF
>TRBJ2-7|.|TRBV27|.
TGTGCCAGCAGTTTGTGGGGGGTGGCAGGCTTAGCTGCCTACGAGCAGTACTTC
CASSLWGVAGLAAYEQYF
>TRBJ2-7|TRBD1|TRBV5-1|.
TGCGCCAGCAGCATCAGACAGGGGGCGGAGGGAGAGCAGTACTTC
CASSIRQGAEGEQYF
>TRBJ2-6|.|TRBV5-8|few
TGTGCCAGCAGCTGGGCGACTGGGGCCAACGTCCTGACTTTC
CASSWATGANVLTF
>TRBJ2-4|.|TRBV4-3|.
TGCGCCAGCAGCCAAGATCTTAGGGGATTCGCCGATATGATTCAGTACTTC
CASSQDLRGFADMIQYF
>TRBJ2-1|TRBD2|TRBV5-1|.
TGCGCCACCCTTCCTATCCCTAGGACTAGCCCCCCATACAATGAGCAGTTCTTC
CATLPIPRTSPPYNEQFF
>TRBJ1-5|.|TRBV5-1|.
TGCGCCAGCAGCTTTGACGGGGGCAATCAGCCCCAGCATTTT
CASSFDGGNQPQHF
>TRBJ2-5|.|TRBV5-1|.
TGCGCCAGCAGCTTGCGTGGACAATCCCAGACCCAGTACTTC
CASSLRGQSQTQYF
>TRBJ2-2|TRBD2|TRBV14|.
TGTGCCAGCAGCCGCCCTAGCGGGACGAACACCGGGGAGCTGTTTTTT
CASSRPSGTNTGELFF
>TRBJ2-3|.|TRBV28|.
TGTGCCAGCAGTTTCGGGGGAGCAGATACGCAGTATTTT
CASSFGGADTQYF
>TRBJ2-7|TRBD1|TRBV19|few
TGTGCCAGTAGTCCCTGGACAGGGACAGAGCAGTACTTC
CASSPWTGTEQYF
>TRBJ1-5|.|TRBV7-8|.
TGTGCCAGCAGCCGCCGCCGGGGAAGCAATCAGCCCCAGCATTTT
CASSRRRGSNQPQHF
>TRBJ1-1|.|TRBV10-3|once
TGTGCCATCAGGGCACTACAGGGTGGGAACACTGAAGCTTTCTTT
CAIRALQGGNTEAFF
>TRBJ2-1|TRBD2|TRBV4-2|few
TGTGCCAGCAGCCAAGAGGGACTAGCGGGAGGTGAGCAGTTCTTC
CASSQEGLAGGEQFF
>TRBJ2-7|.|TRBV6-1|.
TGTGCCAGCGGGTACGGCATAGGCGAGCAGTACTTC
CASGYGIGEQYF
>TRBJ2-7|TRBD2|TRBV28|.
TGTGCCAGCACCCTTGGGCTAGCGGGATACGAGCAGTACTTC
CASTLGLAGYEQYF
>TRBJ1-3|.|TRBV4-2|.
TGTGCCAGCAGCCAAGGTCGAGGCTCTGGAAACACCATATATTTT
CASSQGRGSGNTIYF
>TRBJ2-3|.|TRBV5-5|once
TGTGCCAGCAGCTCGGGTGACACCACAGATACGCAGTATTTT
CASSSGDTTDTQYF
>TRBJ2-1|TRBD2|TRBV7-7|.
TGTGCCAGCAGCCCGGACCCTAGCGGGAGAAATGAGCAGTTCTTC
CASSPDPSGRNEQFF
>TRBJ2-1|.|TRBV6-5|.
TGTGCCAGCAGTCCAATGGGAGCGGCCTACAATGAGCAGTTCTTC
CASSPMGAAYNEQFF
>TRBJ2-3|TRBD2|TRBV7-9|.
TGTGCCAGCAGCTTATCCGGGACTAGCGGGCTACTACTCACAGATACGCAGTATTTT
CASSLSGTSGLLLTDTQYF
>TRBJ1-2|.|TRBV6-1|.
TGTGCCGCCAGCCCTACAGAGGGCTATGGCTACACCTTC
CAASPTEGYGYTF
>TRBJ2-7|.|TRBV5-1|few
TGCGCCAGCAGCTTGGACGAGGGCCGGTACGAGCAGTACTTC
CASSLDEGRYEQYF